These 15 T cell receptor beta chains share one sample of origin, sequenced in a study of blood T cell repertoires in COVID-19. Some clones are missing from TCRdb's copy, which holds only in-frame ones; the method was immunoSEQ multiplex PCR. The table lists about 250,000 clones, approximately 88% of them singletons. The sequenced material came from peripheral blood. These receptors all come from a woman aged 30 to 39 with acute or convalescent COVID-19.

J is TRBJ1-3 and V is TRBV11-3; unclear D gene. Deletions cut 2 bases from V and 0 bases from J, with 5 bases between. The CDR3 has 14 amino acids. In germline, CDR1 is SGHNT, CDR2 YENEEA. The CDR3 protein is CASSLYSSGNTIYF. The CDR3 DNA follows: TGTGCCAGCAGCTTATATAGCTCTGGAAACACCATATATTTT.

J is TRBJ2-7 and V is TRBV9, with D possibly TRBD1 on 6 matching bases. The CDR3 contains 15 residues. CDR1 SGDLS and CDR2 YYNGEE come from the germline V gene. V lost 4 bases to trimming and J lost 1 base, with 15 bases between them. CDR3 sequence: CASSLGQPPSYEQYF. The CDR3, as DNA: TGTGCCAGCAGCCTGGGACAACCGCCTTCCTACGAGCAGTACTTC.

This chain uses TRBV27 with TRBJ2-3, with D possibly TRBD1 on 5 matching bases. The CDR3 sequence is 13 residues long. Germline CDR1 is MNHEY and CDR2 is SMNVEV (reference sequence). Trimming cost V 8 bases and J 7 bases, with 16 bases left between them. The CDR3 is CASVGRLLHTQYF. The CDR3 nucleotides are TGTGCCAGCGTGGGGCGCCTATTGCATACGCAGTATTTT.

V is TRBV30 and J is TRBJ2-7, with unresolved D. Per germline, CDR1 GTSNPN and CDR2 SVGIG (reference sequence). With 4 bases removed from V and 3 bases from J, the gap between germline ends came to 7 bases. CDR3 length: 11 amino acids. The CDR3 region has the DNA TGTGCCTGGACAAACAGCTACGAGCAGTACTTC. It translates to CAWTNSYEQYF.

The rearrangement links TRBV7-2 to TRBJ1-5, with TRBD1 matching over 9 bases. This CDR3 is 15 amino acids long. Germline trimming cut 4 bases from V and 4 bases from J; bases unmatched to any gene: 5. Per germline, CDR1 SGHTA and CDR2 FQGNSA. In DNA, the CDR3 is TGTGCCAGCAGCTCGCGGACAGGGGTGAATCAGCCCCAGCATTTT. It is translated as CASSSRTGVNQPQHF. The full variable domain, completed using reference TRBV7-2 and TRBJ1-5, is GAGVSQSPSNKVTEKGKDVELRCDPISGHTALYWYRQSLGQGLEFLIYFQGNSAPDKSGLPSDRFSAERTGGSVSTLTIQRTQQEDSAVYLCASSSRTGVNQPQHFGDGTRLSIL.

Here the CDR3 DNA reads TGTGCCATCGCAACTAGCGGGAGCTCCTACGAGCAGTACTTC. Residues: CAIATSGSSYEQYF. The J gene is TRBJ2-7, the V gene TRBV10-3, with TRBD2 identical over 11 bases. Trimming at V came to 8 bases and at J to 0 bases, leaving 3 bases not matched to a gene. Germline V CDR1 and CDR2: ENHRY, SYGVKD. The CDR3 spans 14 residues.

The V call is TRBV13, the J call TRBJ2-7; 13 positions match TRBD2. The CDR3 has 15 residues. Germline CDR1 PRHDT, CDR2 FYEKMQ (reference sequence). Trimming took 5 bases from V and 3 from J; bases not matched to a gene: 4. CDR3 nucleotides: TGTGCCAGCAGCACAAGGACTAGCGGGAGCTACGAGCAGTACTTC. Translating it yields CASSTRTSGSYEQYF.

The chain is built from TRBV5-1 and TRBJ2-1, with D possibly TRBD2 on 6 matching bases. Germline assignment: CDR1 SGHRS and CDR2 YFSETQ. V lost 1 base and J 2 bases, leaving 10 bases between the germline ends. This CDR3 is 15 amino acids long. The CDR3 protein is CASSLISGPYNEQFF. In nucleotides, the CDR3 is TGCGCCAGCAGCTTGATCAGCGGGCCCTACAATGAGCAGTTCTTC.

The V and J genes are TRBV7-2 and TRBJ1-2; TRBD1 might be the D (5 bases). This CDR3 is 14 amino acids long. Trimming shortened V by 4 bases and J by 1 base, and 10 bases separated the two germline ends. Germline CDR1 SGHTA, CDR2 FQGNSA. The CDR3 loop reads CASSSGSLNYGYTF. CDR3 nucleotide sequence: TGTGCCAGCAGCTCAGGGTCCCTTAACTATGGCTACACCTTC.

The chain employs TRBV7-2 and TRBJ1-1; D possibly corresponds to TRBD1 (5 bases). Trimming took 1 base from V and 4 from J, leaving 22 bases between them. This CDR3 region has 18 residues. CDR1 is SGHTA, CDR2 FQGNSA, per germline. The CDR3 DNA is TGTGCCAGCAGCTTAGGCCCTGGGGGGGGAGGAGGTAGCACTGAAGCTTTCTTT. Protein sequence: CASSLGPGGGGGSTEAFF. The full variable domain, completed using reference TRBV7-2 and TRBJ1-1, is GAGVSQSPSNKVTEKGKDVELRCDPISGHTALYWYRQSLGQGLEFLIYFQGNSAPDKSGLPSDRFSAERTGGSVSTLTIQRTQQEDSAVYLCASSLGPGGGGGSTEAFFGQGTRLTVV.

The rearrangement joins TRBV7-6 to TRBJ2-7; D gene unclear. Germline V CDR1 and CDR2: SGHVS, FNYEAQ. CDR3 length: 13 amino acids. V was trimmed by 3 bases and J by 2 bases, leaving 8 bases between them. The CDR3 here is CASSFGDTYEQYF. As DNA, the CDR3 is TGTGCCAGCAGCTTCGGTGACACCTACGAGCAGTACTTC. Supplemented by reference TRBV7-6 and TRBJ2-7, the full variable domain reads GAGVSQSPRYKVTKRGQDVALRCDPISGHVSLYWYRQALGQGPEFLTYFNYEAQQDKSGLPNDRFSAERPEGSISTLTIQRTEQRDSAMYRCASSFGDTYEQYFGPGTRLTVT.

CDR3 in DNA: TGTGCCAGCAGCTTAGCGGGAGGGTTCGAGACCCAGTACTTC. It codes for CASSLAGGFETQYF. The rearrangement uses TRBV11-2 and TRBJ2-5, with 8 positions matching TRBD2. V was clipped by 1 base and J by 5 bases; unmatched bases: 3. Germline V gene lookup returns CDR1 SGHAT and CDR2 FQNNGV. This CDR3 is built from 14 residues.

The chain employs TRBV7-6 and TRBJ2-5; a possible D gene is TRBD1 (6 bases). There are 15 residues in the CDR3. Germline V gene sequence: CDR1 SGHVS, CDR2 FNYEAQ. Trimming left V 5 bases short and J 5 bases short, with 18 bases between. The CDR3 spells CASSRNEGQGETQYF. In nucleotides, the CDR3 is TGTGCCAGCAGCCGCAACGAGGGACAAGGGGAGACCCAGTACTTC.

The chain recombines TRBV6-2 or TRBV6-3 with TRBJ1-2; D is possibly TRBD1 (6 bases). Germline values: CDR1 MNHEY, CDR2 SVGEGT. V was shortened by 5 bases and J by 4 bases, with 17 bases between the two germline ends. CDR3 length equals 15 residues. CDR3 nucleotides: TGTGCCAGCAGTCCGGACGAAACAGGGATCTATGGCTACACCTTC. It specifies CASSPDETGIYGYTF.

The chain uses TRBV6-1 and TRBJ2-2; maybe TRBD2 (5 bases). The CDR3 sequence is 15 residues long. V gave up 1 base and J gave up 4 bases, with 10 bases separating them. CDR1 and CDR2 from the germline V gene are MNHNS and SASEGT. The CDR3: CASSEELGSTGELFF. The CDR3 DNA reads TGTGCCAGCAGTGAAGAGCTGGGGAGCACCGGGGAGCTGTTTTTT.